The 28 T cell receptor beta chains given below trace back to one sample, sequenced in a study of cytomegalovirus exposure and HLA in healthy donors. PCR primers comprised 60 Vbeta and 13 Jbeta primers. The data were produced by immunoSEQ multiplex PCR, yet TCRdb's version contains in-frame clones alone and is incomplete. The data contain more than 85,000 clones, 83% of them singletons. Sequenced material: PBMCs. Receptors originate from a man younger than 35 in good health and CMV-seronegative.

The V and J genes are TRBV9 and TRBJ2-5, with 9 bases aligning to TRBD2. V trimming: 4 bases; J trimming: 1 base; junction bases outside the gene matches: 5. The CDR3 contains 15 residues. The germline V gene has CDR1 SGDLS and CDR2 YYNGEE. The CDR3 region has the DNA TGTGCCAGCAGCATGGGACTAGCCATCCAAGAGACCCAGTACTTC. Translating gives CASSMGLAIQETQYF.

V and J are TRBV6-6 and TRBJ1-5; D is possibly TRBD1 (5 bases). Germline V lookup: CDR1 MNHNY, CDR2 SVGAGI (reference sequence). V lost 8 bases and J 1 base, leaving 18 bases between the germline ends. The CDR3 is 16 amino acids. The CDR3 sequence: CASSFSPRASNQPQHF. The CDR3 nucleotides read TGTGCCAGCTCCTTCAGCCCCAGGGCGAGCAATCAGCCCCAGCATTTT.

With respect to this clone: Other DNA sequences of this sample code for an identical CDR3. The rearrangement joins TRBV9 to TRBJ2-7, with D possibly matching TRBD2 (6 bases). V was cut by 0 bases and J by 0 bases, with 10 bases left in between. The CDR3 consists of 15 residues. Looked up from germline, CDR1 is SGDLS and CDR2 is YYNGEE. CDR3 protein: CASSVGGDSSYEQYF. CDR3 DNA sequence: TGTGCCAGCAGCGTAGGGGGGGACTCCTCCTACGAGCAGTACTTC.

The J gene is TRBJ1-5, the V gene TRBV6-1, with D possibly matching TRBD1 (6 bases). CDR1 and CDR2 (germline): MNHNS, SASEGT. The V end lost 4 bases, the J end lost 6 bases, and 16 bases lay between the germline ends. The CDR3 covers 15 residues. The CDR3 loop reads CASSGGGGEGQPQHF. CDR3 coding DNA: TGTGCCAGCAGTGGAGGGGGGGGTGAGGGTCAGCCCCAGCATTTT.

V usage is TRBV5-8 and J usage is TRBJ2-7; 7 nucleotides agree with TRBD1. This CDR3 is 16 amino acids long. J lost 4 bases, V lost 2 bases, and 12 bases had no gene match. The germline gives CDR1 SGHTS, CDR2 YDEGEE. CDR3: CASSLGTASIKYEQYF. The CDR3 DNA is TGTGCCAGCAGCTTAGGGACAGCTTCGATTAAATACGAGCAGTACTTC.

This chain joins TRBV19 and TRBJ1-4, with D possibly matching TRBD1 (5 bases). The CDR3 covers 16 residues. The germline V and J ends were trimmed by 3 bases and 5 bases, with 16 bases remaining between them. Germline loops: CDR1 LNHDA, CDR2 SQIVND (reference sequence). In DNA, the CDR3 is TGTGCCAGTAGTATGTTAAGGCGGGACCCGAATGAAAAACTGTTTTTT. Encoded protein: CASSMLRRDPNEKLFF.

The chain combines TRBV28 with TRBJ1-1, with TRBD1 matching over 12 bases. The CDR3 has 17 amino acids. Germline V gene lookup returns CDR1 MDHEN and CDR2 SYDVKM. V lost 5 bases and J lost 1; bases outside the gene matches: 8. Here the CDR3 reads CASSLAGQGASNTEAFF. Written as DNA, the CDR3 is TGTGCCAGCAGTCTCGCGGGACAGGGGGCTTCGAACACTGAAGCTTTCTTT.

The chain joins TRBV4-3 to TRBJ2-3, with 14 bases aligning to TRBD2. V shed 2 bases and J 1 base; nucleotides not matched to a gene: 14. The CDR3 has 21 amino acids. Looked up from germline, CDR1 is LGHNA and CDR2 is YSLEER. For the CDR3, the DNA is TGCGCCAGCAGCCAATTCATCCCGACTAGCGGGAGGGCCCTCGGCACAGATACGCAGTATTTT. It translates to CASSQFIPTSGRALGTDTQYF.

This clone appeared a few times. The CDR3 bases are TGTGCCAGCAGCTTAACTAGCGGGGTTTACAATGAGCAGTTCTTC. The encoded protein is CASSLTSGVYNEQFF. The chain uses TRBV11-2 and TRBJ2-1; 10 bases match TRBD2. Germline CDR1 is SGHAT and CDR2 is FQNNGV. CDR3 length: 15 residues. The junction had 2 bases not matched to a gene; V was cut back by 2 bases and J by 4 bases.

V and J are TRBV6-5 and TRBJ2-1; a weak D match, TRBD2 (5 bases). The CDR3 totals 13 residues. With 3 bases removed from V and 5 bases from J, the gap between germline ends came to 8 bases. Looked up from germline, CDR1 is MNHEY and CDR2 is SVGAGI. The DNA for the CDR3 is TGTGCCAGCAGTTATCGAGCGGACAATGAGCAGTTCTTC. Translation gives CASSYRADNEQFF.

The chain links TRBV27 to TRBJ2-3, with D possibly being TRBD2 (5 bases). V dropped 5 bases and J dropped 0 bases, with 12 bases sitting between them. The germline CDR1 and CDR2 sequences are MNHEY and SMNVEV (reference sequence). CDR3 length: 15 amino acids. CDR3 sequence: CASSRGQASTDTQYF. The DNA of the CDR3 is TGTGCCAGCAGTCGAGGGCAGGCTAGCACAGATACGCAGTATTTT.

This chain links TRBV7-3 with TRBJ2-3, with D unclear. The CDR3 consists of 13 residues. V was cut by 2 bases and J by 4 bases, with 7 bases left in between. The germline gives CDR1 SGHTA, CDR2 FQGTGA. The CDR3 loop is CASSLFEADTQYF. The CDR3 DNA sequence: TGTGCCAGCAGCTTATTTGAGGCAGATACGCAGTATTTT.

Only one count was recorded for this clone. This chain joins TRBV19 and TRBJ2-2, with TRBD2 as a possible D gene (5 bases). This CDR3 contains 14 residues. The ends were cut back, 1 base at V and 7 bases at J, with 10 bases in the middle. CDR1 LNHDA and CDR2 SQIVND come from the germline V gene (reference sequence). The CDR3 here is CASSIGSGSGELFF. The DNA for the CDR3 is TGTGCCAGTAGTATAGGGAGTGGGAGCGGGGAGCTGTTTTTT.

This clone was found once. This CDR3 reads CASSLSYRGGYEQYF. In DNA, the CDR3 is TGTGCCAGCAGTTTATCTTACAGGGGTGGTTACGAGCAGTACTTC. The chain combines TRBV28 with TRBJ2-7; 7 positions match TRBD1. After removal of 1 base from V and 4 bases from J, the junction contained 7 bases not matched to a gene. The CDR3 spans 15 residues. The germline V gene encodes CDR1 MDHEN and CDR2 SYDVKM. Using reference TRBV28 and TRBJ2-7 for the parts outside the CDR3, the full variable domain is DVKVTQSSRYLVKRTGEKVFLECVQDMDHENMFWYRQDPGLGLRLIYFSYDVKMKEKGDIPEGYSVSREKKERFSLILESASTNQTSMYLCASSLSYRGGYEQYFGPGTRLTVT.

This sequence joins TRBV5-4 and TRBJ1-1; 9 nucleotides agree with TRBD1. CDR1 and CDR2 from the germline V gene are SGHNT and YYREEE (reference sequence). The CDR3 length is 15 residues. The V gene end was trimmed by 4 bases and the J gene end by 6 bases; junction bases not matched to a gene: 10. The CDR3 DNA is TGTGCCAGCAGCGTCACAGGGGGCTACTTCGCTGAAGCTTTCTTT. Translated, it gives CASSVTGGYFAEAFF. Combining the CDR3 with reference TRBV5-4 and TRBJ1-1 gives the whole variable domain ETGVTQSPTHLIKTRGQQVTLRCSSQSGHNTVSWYQQALGQGPQFIFQYYREEENGRGNFPPRFSGLQFPNYSSELNVNALELDDSALYLCASSVTGGYFAEAFFGQGTRLTVV.

The rearrangement uses TRBV11-1 and TRBJ2-5; TRBD2 matches 10 bases. Germline CDR1 reads SGHAT; CDR2 reads FQDESV (reference sequence). After removal of 5 bases from V and 3 bases from J, the junction contained 6 bases not matched to a gene. The CDR3 contains 15 residues. The CDR3 is CASSPWTSGKETQYF. As DNA, the CDR3 is TGTGCCAGCAGCCCTTGGACTAGCGGTAAAGAGACCCAGTACTTC.

The chain combines TRBV4-2 with TRBJ1-1, with no clear D. V was cut by 3 bases and J by 7 bases, with 12 bases left in between. CDR1 LGHNA and CDR2 YNFKEQ come from the germline V gene. This CDR3 comprises 13 residues. CDR3 protein: CASSHAVRGEAFF. CDR3 nucleotide sequence: TGTGCCAGCAGCCATGCGGTGAGAGGTGAAGCTTTCTTT.

This clone is a singleton in its sample. The chain uses TRBV4-2 and TRBJ2-7; 12 bases are shared with TRBD2. Germline values: CDR1 LGHNA, CDR2 YNFKEQ. The CDR3 covers 15 residues. Unmatched junction bases numbered 6, after V lost 3 bases and J lost 6 bases. CDR3: CASSQGTSGSSEQYF. In nucleotides, the CDR3 is TGTGCCAGCAGCCAGGGGACTAGCGGGTCTTCCGAGCAGTACTTC.

This clone has more than one count but fewer than ten. The chain uses TRBV6-5 and TRBJ2-7; a possible D gene is TRBD2 (6 bases). The CDR3 runs 14 residues. Germline V gene sequence: CDR1 MNHEY, CDR2 SVGAGI. Trimming cost V 6 bases and J 4 bases, with 16 bases left between them. CDR3 sequence: CASRPRGTYYEQYF. The DNA for the CDR3 is TGTGCCAGCAGACCCCGGGGGACCTATTACGAGCAGTACTTC.

The chain links TRBV19 to TRBJ2-1; D unresolved. The germline V gene has CDR1 LNHDA and CDR2 SQIVND (reference sequence). Trimming took 4 bases from V and 0 from J, leaving 10 bases between them. The CDR3 consists of 15 residues. This CDR3 reads CASSTDRSSYNEQFF. CDR3 bases: TGTGCCAGTAGTACCGACCGGAGCTCCTACAATGAGCAGTTCTTC.

The rearrangement uses TRBV19 and TRBJ2-1, with 12 bases matching TRBD2. The CDR3 runs to 19 residues. V lost 5 bases, J lost 4 bases, and 15 bases stayed unmatched. Per the germline V gene, CDR1 is LNHDA and CDR2 is SQIVND (reference sequence). In DNA, the CDR3 is TGTGCCAGTAGTCTCGGACTAGCGGGACCACTCCCCAATTACAATGAGCAGTTCTTC. Amino acid sequence: CASSLGLAGPLPNYNEQFF. Combining the CDR3 with reference TRBV19 and TRBJ2-1 gives the whole variable domain DGGITQSPKYLFRKEGQNVTLSCEQNLNHDAMYWYRQDPGQGLRLIYYSQIVNDFQKGDIAEGYSVSREKKESFPLTVTSAQKNPTAFYLCASSLGLAGPLPNYNEQFFGPGTRLTVL.

This chain uses TRBV9 with TRBJ1-6; D is ambiguous. The V end lost 2 bases, the J end lost 8 bases, and 11 bases lay between the germline ends. CDR1 SGDLS and CDR2 YYNGEE come from the germline V gene. The CDR3 has 14 amino acids. DNA for the CDR3: TGTGCCAGCAGCGTCACCGGGGATGATTCACCCCTCCACTTT. Translation: CASSVTGDDSPLHF.

V and J are TRBV27 and TRBJ2-7; no firm D call. The V end lost 4 bases, the J end lost 1 base, and 5 bases lay between the germline ends. The germline V gene encodes CDR1 MNHEY and CDR2 SMNVEV (reference sequence). The CDR3 length is 12 residues. CDR3 sequence: CASSSPSYEQYF. For the CDR3, the DNA is TGTGCCAGCAGTTCCCCTTCCTACGAGCAGTACTTC.

The rearrangement links TRBV4-3 to TRBJ1-4, with D tentatively TRBD1 (5 bases). V dropped 1 base and J dropped 7 bases, with 13 bases sitting between them. From germline, CDR1 is LGHNA and CDR2 YSLEER. This CDR3 spans 15 amino acids. The CDR3 nucleotides read TGCGCCAGCAGCCAAGCTTTGCGGCAGGGTGAAAAACTGTTTTTT. It translates to CASSQALRQGEKLFF.

The chain couples TRBV20-1 to TRBJ1-1; D not resolved. Germline CDR1 reads DFQATT; CDR2 reads SNEGSKA (reference sequence). V was clipped by 1 base and J by 6 bases, with 6 bases between them. The CDR3 loop spans 11 amino acids. CDR3 amino acids: CSARGRAEAFF. Here the CDR3 DNA reads TGCAGTGCTAGAGGGAGGGCTGAAGCTTTCTTT.

This rearrangement joins TRBV7-9 to TRBJ1-3, with D maybe TRBD1 (5 bases). Trimming took off 5 bases at V and 3 bases at J, with 8 bases between the two ends. Germline CDR1 and CDR2: SEHNR and FQNEAQ (reference sequence). This CDR3 region has 13 residues. The CDR3 bases are TGTGCCAGCAGCCCGACAGTTGGAAACACCATATATTTT. Translation gives CASSPTVGNTIYF.

The V and J genes are TRBV10-3 and TRBJ2-5; the match to TRBD2 covers 10 bases. Germline trimming cut 4 bases from V and 1 base from J; bases unmatched to any gene: 3. Germline assignment: CDR1 ENHRY and CDR2 SYGVKD. The CDR3 contains 15 residues. The CDR3 bases are TGTGCCATCAGTGGCCGGACTAGCGGCCAAGAGACCCAGTACTTC. It codes for CAISGRTSGQETQYF.

The V call is TRBV4-2, the J call TRBJ1-2; D not resolved. The CDR3 length is 16 residues. Trimming shortened V by 2 bases and J by 4 bases, and 17 bases separated the two germline ends. Germline V gene lookup returns CDR1 LGHNA and CDR2 YNFKEQ. CDR3 DNA: TGTGCCAGCAGCCAAACGGCCACCGGAGGTGGCTATGGCTACACCTTC. This gives the protein CASSQTATGGGYGYTF.